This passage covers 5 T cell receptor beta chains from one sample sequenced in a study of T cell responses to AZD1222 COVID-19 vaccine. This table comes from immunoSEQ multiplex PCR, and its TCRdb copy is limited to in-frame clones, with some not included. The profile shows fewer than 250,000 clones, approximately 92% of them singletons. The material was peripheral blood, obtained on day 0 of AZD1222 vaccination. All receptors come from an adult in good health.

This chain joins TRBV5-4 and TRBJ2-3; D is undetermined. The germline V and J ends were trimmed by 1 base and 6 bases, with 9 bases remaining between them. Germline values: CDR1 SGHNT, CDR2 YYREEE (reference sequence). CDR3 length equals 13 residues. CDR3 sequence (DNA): TGTGCCAGCAGCTTGCAGAACTTCGATACGCAGTATTTT. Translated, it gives CASSLQNFDTQYF.

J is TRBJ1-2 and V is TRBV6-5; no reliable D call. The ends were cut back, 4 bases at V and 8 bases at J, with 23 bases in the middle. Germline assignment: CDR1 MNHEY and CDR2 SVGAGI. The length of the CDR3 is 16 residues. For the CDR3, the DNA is TGTGCCAGCAGTTCAGGACCCGGGAAAAAGATTGTAGGCTACACCTTC. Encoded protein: CASSSGPGKKIVGYTF.

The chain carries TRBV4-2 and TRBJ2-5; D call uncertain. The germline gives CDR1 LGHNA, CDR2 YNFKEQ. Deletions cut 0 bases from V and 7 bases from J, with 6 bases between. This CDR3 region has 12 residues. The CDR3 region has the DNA TGTGCCAGCAGCCAAGATGGAGTGACCCAGTACTTC. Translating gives CASSQDGVTQYF.

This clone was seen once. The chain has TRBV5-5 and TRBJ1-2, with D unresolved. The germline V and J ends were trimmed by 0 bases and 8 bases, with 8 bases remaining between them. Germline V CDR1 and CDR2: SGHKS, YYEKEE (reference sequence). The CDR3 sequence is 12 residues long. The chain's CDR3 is CASSLGNSGYTF. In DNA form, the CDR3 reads TGTGCCAGCAGCTTGGGGAATTCGGGCTACACCTTC.

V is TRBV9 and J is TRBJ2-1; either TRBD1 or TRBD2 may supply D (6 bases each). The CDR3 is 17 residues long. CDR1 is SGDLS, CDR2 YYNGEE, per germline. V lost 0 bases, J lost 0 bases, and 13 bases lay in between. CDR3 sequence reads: CASSVAGAPSSYNEQFF. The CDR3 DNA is TGTGCCAGCAGCGTAGCGGGGGCGCCAAGCTCCTACAATGAGCAGTTCTTC.